This TCR beta chain was identified in a study of OX40 agonist ivuxolimab in advanced cancers. About the study: The patients' treatment was ivuxolimab, an agonistic anti-OX40 (CD134) antibody. Every patient in dose escalation had hepatocellular carcinoma, melanoma, renal cell or head and neck cancer.

With 2 bases removed from V and 4 bases from J, the gap between germline ends came to 9 bases. The CDR3 runs 14 residues. Germline values: CDR1 SGHTA, CDR2 FQGNSA. General study points: Normalized T-cell clonal expansion was also low in a subset of nonresponders. Researchers report that CD8+ T cells had, on average, more expanded clones than CD4+.

The protocol was immunoSEQ multiplex PCR, while the TCRdb copy is restricted to in-frame clones and leaves out a portion. The sample has tens of thousands of clones, 88% seen once. In the case of this clone: Its target is unknown.

The receptor's source is an adult with an advanced solid tumor such as melanoma, head and neck, liver or kidney cancer. Sample: CD4+ or CD8+ T cells sorted from blood, taken in a trial of the OX40 agonist ivuxolimab. V usage is TRBV7-2 and J usage is TRBJ2-1, with D possibly TRBD1 on 6 matching bases. The CDR3, as DNA: TGTGCCAGCAGCTTACTCCAGGGGTACAATGAGCAGTTCTTC. Amino acids: CASSLLQGYNEQFF. The full variable domain, completed using reference TRBV7-2 and TRBJ2-1, is GAGVSQSPSNKVTEKGKDVELRCDPISGHTALYWYRQSLGQGLEFLIYFQGNSAPDKSGLPSDRFSAERTGGSVSTLTIQRTQQEDSAVYLCASSLLQGYNEQFFGPGTRLTVL.